Listed below are T cell receptor beta chains from one sample, sequenced in a study of T cells in Graves' hyperthyroidism and ophthalmopathy. TCRdb recomputed calls from the multiplex PCR reads with MiXCR, one row per CDR3 protein. Of around 480,000 distinct CDR3 sequences in the sample, under 15% were seen once. Sequencing used blood. The receptor set was obtained from a woman between 18 and 30 years old with Graves' hyperthyroidism. CDR3s include the opening cysteine and the closing phenylalanine or tryptophan. A D gene is named only where the DNA matches it firmly. The listing skips clone size in some rows; elsewhere it reads once, few, many or a size class.

V gene	clone size	D gene	J gene	CDR3 DNA	CDR3 protein
TRBV5-1	many	NA	TRBJ2-7	TGCGCCAGCGGCCAAACAGGGAACGAGCAGTACTTC	CASGQTGNEQYF
TRBV7-9	many	NA	TRBJ1-1	TGTGCCAGCAGCTTAGTAACAGGGGAAGCTTTCTTT	CASSLVTGEAFF
TRBV2	many	TRBD2	TRBJ2-1	TGTGCCAGCAGCGGACTAGCGGGAGTTAATGAGCAGTTCTTC	CASSGLAGVNEQFF
TRBV14	few	TRBD2	TRBJ2-5	TGTGCCAGCAGCCCAGGACTAGCGGGGAGGTTGCGGGAGACCCAGTACTTC	CASSPGLAGRLRETQYF
TRBV7-3	many	TRBD1	TRBJ2-3	TGTGCCAGCGGCGACAGGGGGCGCGCAGATACGCAGTATTTT	CASGDRGRADTQYF
TRBV4-1	few	NA	TRBJ2-3	TGCGCCAGCAGCCTCGATCGGGGTGTTGGGGCAGATACGCAGTATTTT	CASSLDRGVGADTQYF
TRBV27	many	NA	TRBJ1-1	TGTGCCAGCAGTGACCGGTGGGACGGGAGGACTGAAGCTTTCTTT	CASSDRWDGRTEAFF
TRBV10-2	NA	NA	TRBJ1-2	TGCGCCAGCAGTGAGAGCAGGTACGGCTCCCCCGACTATGGCTACACCTTC	CASSESRYGSPDYGYTF
TRBV6-1	NA	TRBD2	TRBJ2-1	TGTGCCGGAAGACTAGCGGGAGAGCATGAGCAGTTCTTC	CAGRLAGEHEQFF
TRBV4-2	few	NA	TRBJ1-3	TGTGCCAGCAGCCAAGTTCTGGAGGTTACTGGAAACACCATATATTTT	CASSQVLEVTGNTIYF
TRBV30	many	TRBD2	TRBJ2-7	TGTGCACAGACTAGCGGGTCCTACGAGCAGTACTTC	CAQTSGSYEQYF
TRBV29-1	many	NA	TRBJ1-3	TGCAGCGTGGCGCTTACTGGCTCTGGAAACACCATATATTTT	CSVALTGSGNTIYF
TRBV25-1	NA	NA	TRBJ1-1	TGTGCCAGCAGTGAATATAGGGACACTGAAGCTTTCTTT	CASSEYRDTEAFF
TRBV7-6	few	NA	TRBJ1-2	TGTGCCAGCAGCGCGAAGACGCGCCGCTGGGGCTACACCTTC	CASSAKTRRWGYTF
TRBV3-1	NA	NA	TRBJ2-5	TGTGCCAGCAGCCAAGATTTGGAGGGGGGAGAGACCCAGTACTTC	CASSQDLEGGETQYF
TRBV7-9	many	NA	TRBJ1-1	TGTGCCAGCAGCCCCCGGGAGTGGGGCCATGGAGGCACTGAAGCTTTCTTT	CASSPREWGHGGTEAFF
TRBV5-1	NA	TRBD1	TRBJ1-1	TGCGCCAGCAGCTCAACAGGGGGGAGGGCTTTCTTT	CASSSTGGRAFF
TRBV18	many	TRBD1	TRBJ2-5	TGTGCCAGCTCACCACCGAGCGGGACAGGGAAAGAGACCCAGTACTTC	CASSPPSGTGKETQYF
TRBV11-3	many	NA	TRBJ2-1	TGTGCCAGCAGCTTAGAGACTAGGGGCGGGCAGTTCTTC	CASSLETRGGQFF
TRBV6-1	NA	NA	TRBJ2-1	TGTGCCAGCAGCCTATCGAGCGGTGAGCAGTTCTTC	CASSLSSGEQFF